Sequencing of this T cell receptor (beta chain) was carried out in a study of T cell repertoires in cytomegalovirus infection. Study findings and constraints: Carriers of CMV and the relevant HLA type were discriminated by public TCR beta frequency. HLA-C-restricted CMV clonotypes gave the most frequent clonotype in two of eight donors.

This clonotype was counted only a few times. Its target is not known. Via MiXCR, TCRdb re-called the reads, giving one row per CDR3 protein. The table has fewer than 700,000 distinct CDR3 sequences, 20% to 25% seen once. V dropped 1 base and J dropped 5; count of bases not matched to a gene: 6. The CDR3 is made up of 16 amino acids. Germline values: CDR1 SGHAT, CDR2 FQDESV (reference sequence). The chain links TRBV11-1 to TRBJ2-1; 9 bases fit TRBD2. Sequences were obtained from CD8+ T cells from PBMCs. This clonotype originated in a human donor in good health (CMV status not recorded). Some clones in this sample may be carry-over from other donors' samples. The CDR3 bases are TGTGCCAGCAGCTTAGGAGTAGCGGGGGCTAACAATGAGCAGTTCTTC. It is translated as CASSLGVAGANNEQFF.